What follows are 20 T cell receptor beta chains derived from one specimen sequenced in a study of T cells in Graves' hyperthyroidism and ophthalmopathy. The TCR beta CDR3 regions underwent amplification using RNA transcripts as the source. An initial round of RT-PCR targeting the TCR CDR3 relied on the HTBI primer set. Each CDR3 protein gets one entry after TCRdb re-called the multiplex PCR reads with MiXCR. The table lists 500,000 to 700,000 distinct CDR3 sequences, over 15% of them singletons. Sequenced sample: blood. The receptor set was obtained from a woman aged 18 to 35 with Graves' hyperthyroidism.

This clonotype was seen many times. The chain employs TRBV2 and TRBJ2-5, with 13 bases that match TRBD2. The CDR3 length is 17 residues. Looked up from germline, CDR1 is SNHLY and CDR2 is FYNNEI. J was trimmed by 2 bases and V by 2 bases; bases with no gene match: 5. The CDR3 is CASSEQGLAGVQETQYF. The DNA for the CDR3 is TGTGCCAGCAGTGAACAAGGACTAGCGGGAGTACAAGAGACCCAGTACTTC.

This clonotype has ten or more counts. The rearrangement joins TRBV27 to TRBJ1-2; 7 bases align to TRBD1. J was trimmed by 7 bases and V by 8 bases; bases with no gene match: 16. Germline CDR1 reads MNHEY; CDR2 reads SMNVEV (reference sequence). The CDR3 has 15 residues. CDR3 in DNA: TGTGCCAGCGGCCGCCTGGCAGAGGGGGCTTTTGGCTACACCTTC. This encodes CASGRLAEGAFGYTF.

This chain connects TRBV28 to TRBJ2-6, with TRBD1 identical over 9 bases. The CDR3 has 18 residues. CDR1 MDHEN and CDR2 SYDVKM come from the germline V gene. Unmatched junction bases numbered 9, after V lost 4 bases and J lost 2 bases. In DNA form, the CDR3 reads TGTGCCAGCAGTTATTTCGGGACAGGGTTTACTGGGGCCAACGTCCTGACTTTC. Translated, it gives CASSYFGTGFTGANVLTF.

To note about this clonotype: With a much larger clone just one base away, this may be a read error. The CDR3 sequence is CASGEAGGETQYF. In nucleotides, the CDR3 is TGTGCCAGCGGTGAAGCTGGGGGAGAGACCCAGTACTTC. V usage is TRBV6-1 and J usage is TRBJ2-5; the D gene could be TRBD1 or TRBD2 (5 bases each). Germline V lookup: CDR1 MNHNS, CDR2 SASEGT. This CDR3 is 13 amino acids long.

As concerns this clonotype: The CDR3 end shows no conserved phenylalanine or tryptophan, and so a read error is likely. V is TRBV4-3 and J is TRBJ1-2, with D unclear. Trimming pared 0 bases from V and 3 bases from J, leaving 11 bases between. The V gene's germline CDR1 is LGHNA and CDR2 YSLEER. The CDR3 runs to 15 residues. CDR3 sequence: CASSQDLRPDYGYTL. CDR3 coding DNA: TGCGCCAGCAGCCAAGATCTGCGTCCAGACTATGGCTACACCCTC.

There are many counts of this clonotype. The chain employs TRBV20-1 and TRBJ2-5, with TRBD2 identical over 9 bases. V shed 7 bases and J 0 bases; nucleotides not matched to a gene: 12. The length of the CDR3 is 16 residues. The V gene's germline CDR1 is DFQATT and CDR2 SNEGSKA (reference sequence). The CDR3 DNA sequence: TGCAGTGGAGAAGCATTCGCGGGAGGGAACCAAGAGACCCAGTACTTC. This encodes CSGEAFAGGNQETQYF.

The CDR3 bases are TGTGCCAGCAGCCCCGGGACAGGGAACCAAGAGACCCAGTACTTC. It codes for CASSPGTGNQETQYF. The chain is built from TRBV11-2 and TRBJ2-5; TRBD1 aligns across 9 bases. Germline CDR1 SGHAT, CDR2 FQNNGV. The CDR3 has 15 amino acids. Unmatched junction bases numbered 4, after V lost 5 bases and J lost 0 bases.

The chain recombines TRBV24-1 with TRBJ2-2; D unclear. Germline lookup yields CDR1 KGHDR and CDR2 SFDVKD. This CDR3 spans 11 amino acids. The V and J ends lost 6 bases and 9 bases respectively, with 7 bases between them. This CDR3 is CATSTSRELFF. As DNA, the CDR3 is TGTGCCACCAGTACAAGTAGGGAGCTGTTTTTT.

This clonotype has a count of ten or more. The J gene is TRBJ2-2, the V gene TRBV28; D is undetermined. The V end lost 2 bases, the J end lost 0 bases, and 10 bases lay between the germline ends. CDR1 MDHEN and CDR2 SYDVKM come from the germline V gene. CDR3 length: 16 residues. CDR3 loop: CASSLDLVSNTGELFF. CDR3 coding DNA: TGTGCCAGCAGTTTAGATCTCGTTTCGAACACCGGGGAGCTGTTTTTT. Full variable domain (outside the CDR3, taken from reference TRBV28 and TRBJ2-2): DVKVTQSSRYLVKRTGEKVFLECVQDMDHENMFWYRQDPGLGLRLIYFSYDVKMKEKGDIPEGYSVSREKKERFSLILESASTNQTSMYLCASSLDLVSNTGELFFGEGSRLTVL.

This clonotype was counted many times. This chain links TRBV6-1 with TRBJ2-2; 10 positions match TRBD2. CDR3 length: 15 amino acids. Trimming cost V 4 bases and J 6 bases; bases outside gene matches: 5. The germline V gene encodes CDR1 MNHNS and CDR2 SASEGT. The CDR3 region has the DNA TGTGCCAGCAGTGCTCTAGCGGGGGTGGCCGGGGAGCTGTTTTTT. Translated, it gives CASSALAGVAGELFF.

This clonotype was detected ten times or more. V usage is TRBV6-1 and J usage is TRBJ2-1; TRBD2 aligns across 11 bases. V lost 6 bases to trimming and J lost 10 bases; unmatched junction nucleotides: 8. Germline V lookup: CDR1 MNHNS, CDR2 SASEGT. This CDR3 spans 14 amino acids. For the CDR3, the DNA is TGTGCCAGCAGGGGACTAGCGGAGAGGCACGAGCAGTTCTTC. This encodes CASRGLAERHEQFF.

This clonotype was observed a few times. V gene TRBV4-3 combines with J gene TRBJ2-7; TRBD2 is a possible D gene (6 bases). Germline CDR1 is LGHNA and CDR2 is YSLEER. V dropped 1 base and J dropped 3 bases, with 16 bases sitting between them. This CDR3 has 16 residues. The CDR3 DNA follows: TGCGCCAGCAGCCAAGTCGGGGCCGCGGGACTCTACGAGCAGTACTTC. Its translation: CASSQVGAAGLYEQYF.

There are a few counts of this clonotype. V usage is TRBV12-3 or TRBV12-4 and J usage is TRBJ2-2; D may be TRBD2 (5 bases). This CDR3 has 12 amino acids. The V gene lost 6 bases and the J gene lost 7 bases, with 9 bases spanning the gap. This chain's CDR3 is CASRRGIGELFF. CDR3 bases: TGTGCCAGCAGAAGAGGGATCGGGGAGCTGTTTTTT.

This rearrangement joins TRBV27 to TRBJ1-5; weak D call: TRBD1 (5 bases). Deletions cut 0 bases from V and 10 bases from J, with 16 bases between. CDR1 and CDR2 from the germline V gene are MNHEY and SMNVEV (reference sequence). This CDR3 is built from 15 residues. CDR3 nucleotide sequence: TGTGCCAGCAGTTTATCGGCAGGGATCGGGCTCCCCCAGCATTTT. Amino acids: CASSLSAGIGLPQHF.

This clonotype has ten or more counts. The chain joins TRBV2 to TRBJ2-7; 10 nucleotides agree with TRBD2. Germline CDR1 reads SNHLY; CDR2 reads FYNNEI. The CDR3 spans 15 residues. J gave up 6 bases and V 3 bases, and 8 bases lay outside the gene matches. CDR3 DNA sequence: TGTGCCAGCAGTGATAGTGCTAGCGGGGGATCCGAGCAGTACTTC. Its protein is CASSDSASGGSEQYF.

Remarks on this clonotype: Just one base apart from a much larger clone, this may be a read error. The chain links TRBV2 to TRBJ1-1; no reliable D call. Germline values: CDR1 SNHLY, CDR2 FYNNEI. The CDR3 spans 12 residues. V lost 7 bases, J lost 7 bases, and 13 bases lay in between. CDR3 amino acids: CASNGRTVEAFF. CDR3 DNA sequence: TGTGCCAGCAATGGACGAACGGTTGAAGCTTTCTTT. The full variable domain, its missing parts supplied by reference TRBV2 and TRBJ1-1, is EPEVTQTPSHQVTQMGQEVILRCVPISNHLYFYWYRQILGQKVEFLVSFYNNEISEKSEIFDDQFSVERPDGSNFTLKIRSTKLEDSAMYFCASNGRTVEAFFGQGTRLTVV.

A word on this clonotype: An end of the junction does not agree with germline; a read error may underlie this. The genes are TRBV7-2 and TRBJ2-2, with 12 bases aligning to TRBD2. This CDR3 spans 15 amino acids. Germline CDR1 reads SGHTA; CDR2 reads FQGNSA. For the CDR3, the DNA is TGTGCCGGCAGACCCACTAGCGGGGGGACCGGGGAGCTGTTTTTT. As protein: CAGRPTSGGTGELFF.

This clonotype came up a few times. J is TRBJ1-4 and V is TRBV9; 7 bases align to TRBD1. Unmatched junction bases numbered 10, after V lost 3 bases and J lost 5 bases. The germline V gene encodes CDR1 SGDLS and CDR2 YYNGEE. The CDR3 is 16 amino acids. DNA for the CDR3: TGTGCCAGCAGCGAGGGAGGGACAGCTTTAAATGAAAAACTGTTTTTT. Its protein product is CASSEGGTALNEKLFF.

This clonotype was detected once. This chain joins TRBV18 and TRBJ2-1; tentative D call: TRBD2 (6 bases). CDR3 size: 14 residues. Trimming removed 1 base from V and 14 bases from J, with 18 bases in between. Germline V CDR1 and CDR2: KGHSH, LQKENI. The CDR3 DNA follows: TGTGCCAGCTCACCACTAAGGGACTTGCCGCCGGAGTTCTTC. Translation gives CASSPLRDLPPEFF.

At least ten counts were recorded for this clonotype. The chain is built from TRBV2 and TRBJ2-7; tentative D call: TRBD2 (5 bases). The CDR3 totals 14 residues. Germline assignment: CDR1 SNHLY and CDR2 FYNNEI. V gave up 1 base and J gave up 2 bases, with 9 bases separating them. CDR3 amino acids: CASSEVRVTYEQYF. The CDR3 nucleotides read TGTGCCAGCAGTGAAGTGAGGGTTACCTACGAGCAGTACTTC.